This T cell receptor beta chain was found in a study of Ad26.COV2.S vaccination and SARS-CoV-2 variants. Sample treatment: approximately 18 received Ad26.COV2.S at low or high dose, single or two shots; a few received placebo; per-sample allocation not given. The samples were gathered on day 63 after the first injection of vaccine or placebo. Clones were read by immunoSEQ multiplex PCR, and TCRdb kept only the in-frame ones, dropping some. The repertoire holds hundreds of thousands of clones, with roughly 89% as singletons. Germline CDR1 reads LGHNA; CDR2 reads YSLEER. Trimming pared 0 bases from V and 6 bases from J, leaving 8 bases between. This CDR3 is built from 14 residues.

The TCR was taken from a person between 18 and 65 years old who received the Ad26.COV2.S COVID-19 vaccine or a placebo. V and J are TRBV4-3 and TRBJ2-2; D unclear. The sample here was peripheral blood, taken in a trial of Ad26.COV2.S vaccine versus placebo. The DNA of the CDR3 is TGCGCCAGCAGCCAAGACAGTGGCCCCGGGGAGCTGTTTTTT. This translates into CASSQDSGPGELFF.